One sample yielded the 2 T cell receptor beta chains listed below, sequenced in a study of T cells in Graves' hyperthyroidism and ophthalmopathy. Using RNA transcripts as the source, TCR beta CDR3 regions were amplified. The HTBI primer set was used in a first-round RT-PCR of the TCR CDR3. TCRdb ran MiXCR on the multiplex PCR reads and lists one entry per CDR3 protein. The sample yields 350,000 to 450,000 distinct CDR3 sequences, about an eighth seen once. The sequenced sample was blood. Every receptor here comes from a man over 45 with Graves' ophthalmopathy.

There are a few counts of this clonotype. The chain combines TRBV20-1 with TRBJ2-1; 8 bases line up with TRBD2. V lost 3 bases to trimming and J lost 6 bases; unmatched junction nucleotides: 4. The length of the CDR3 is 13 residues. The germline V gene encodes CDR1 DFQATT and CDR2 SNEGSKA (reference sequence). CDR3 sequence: CSASGRAGNEQFF. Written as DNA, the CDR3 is TGCAGTGCTAGCGGGAGGGCTGGCAATGAGCAGTTCTTC.

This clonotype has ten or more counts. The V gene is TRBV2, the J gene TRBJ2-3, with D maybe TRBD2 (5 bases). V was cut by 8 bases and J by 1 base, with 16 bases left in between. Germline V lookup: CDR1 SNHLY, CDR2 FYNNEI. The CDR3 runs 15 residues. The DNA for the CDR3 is TGTGCCAGCCTACGGGATCCTAGGGGCACAGATACGCAGTATTTT. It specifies CASLRDPRGTDTQYF.